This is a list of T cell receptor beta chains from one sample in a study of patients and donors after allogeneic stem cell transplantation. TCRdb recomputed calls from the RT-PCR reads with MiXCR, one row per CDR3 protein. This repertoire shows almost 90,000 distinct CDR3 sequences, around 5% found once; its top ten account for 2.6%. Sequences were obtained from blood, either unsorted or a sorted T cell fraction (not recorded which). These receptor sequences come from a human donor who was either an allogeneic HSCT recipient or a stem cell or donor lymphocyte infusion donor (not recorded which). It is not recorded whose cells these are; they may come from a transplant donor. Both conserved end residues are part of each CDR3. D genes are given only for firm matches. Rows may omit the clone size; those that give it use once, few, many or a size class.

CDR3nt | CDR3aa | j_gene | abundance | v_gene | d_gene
TGTGCCAGCAGTTCGGGACTCCGAAGCCAGCCCCAGCATTTT | CASSSGLRSQPQHF | TRBJ1-5 | few | TRBV6-5 | .
TGCAGTGCTAGAGATGCTGGACTTACCTACGAGCAGTACTTC | CSARDAGLTYEQYF | TRBJ2-7 | . | TRBV20-1 | .
TGTGCCAGCAGTGAACTGGAGGGGGAAGATACGCAGTATTTT | CASSELEGEDTQYF | TRBJ2-3 | few | TRBV2 | .
TGCGCCAGCAGTCCCTCGGGACGCACAGATACGCAGTATTTT | CASSPSGRTDTQYF | TRBJ2-3 | many | TRBV5-1 | .
TGTGCCAGCAGTACAGGACTAGCGGGGGGCGTAGATACGCAGTATTTT | CASSTGLAGGVDTQYF | TRBJ2-3 | many | TRBV12-3/TRBV12-4 | TRBD2
TGTGCCAGCAGGCCCACATGGGGGAGCACTGAAGCTTTCTTT | CASRPTWGSTEAFF | TRBJ1-1 | many | TRBV12-3/TRBV12-4 | .
TGCAGTGCTCTGACTAGCGGGAGGGCCTACGAGCAGTACTTC | CSALTSGRAYEQYF | TRBJ2-7 | . | TRBV20-1 | TRBD2
TGTGCCAGCAGACCTTTCCCACAGGAAAATCAGCCCCAGCATTTT | CASRPFPQENQPQHF | TRBJ1-5 | many | TRBV5-5 | .
TGTGCCAGCAGCAAGACCTGGGACACCATATATTTT | CASSKTWDTIYF | TRBJ1-3 | many | TRBV7-9 | .
TGTGCCAGCAGTTTATTCGCCGACACCATATATTTT | CASSLFADTIYF | TRBJ1-3 | many | TRBV28 | .
TGTGCCAGCTACCCAGGCGAGGGGTCGGGACAAGAGACCCAGTACTTC | CASYPGEGSGQETQYF | TRBJ2-5 | many | TRBV9 | .
TGCGCCAGCAGCTTGGGAACTAGCCCCGGGGAGCTGTTTTTT | CASSLGTSPGELFF | TRBJ2-2 | many | TRBV5-1 | .
TGCAGTGCCCAGGGGGATATAGAGCAGTTCTTC | CSAQGDIEQFF | TRBJ2-1 | many | TRBV20-1 | TRBD1